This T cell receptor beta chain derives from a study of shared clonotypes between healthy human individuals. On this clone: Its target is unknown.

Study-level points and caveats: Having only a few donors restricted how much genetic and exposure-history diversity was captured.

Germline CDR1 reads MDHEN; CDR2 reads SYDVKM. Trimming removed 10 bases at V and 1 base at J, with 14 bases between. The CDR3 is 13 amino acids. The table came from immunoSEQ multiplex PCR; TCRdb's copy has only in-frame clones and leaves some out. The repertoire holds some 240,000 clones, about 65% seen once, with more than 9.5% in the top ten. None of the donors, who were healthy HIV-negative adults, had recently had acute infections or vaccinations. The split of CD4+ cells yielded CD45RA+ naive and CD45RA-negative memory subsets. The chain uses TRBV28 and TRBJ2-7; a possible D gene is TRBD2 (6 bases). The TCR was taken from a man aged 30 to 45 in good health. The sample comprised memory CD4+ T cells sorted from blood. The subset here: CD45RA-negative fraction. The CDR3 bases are TGTGCCATAGGGAGGTGGGGGTCCTACGAGCAGTACTTC. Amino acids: CAIGRWGSYEQYF.